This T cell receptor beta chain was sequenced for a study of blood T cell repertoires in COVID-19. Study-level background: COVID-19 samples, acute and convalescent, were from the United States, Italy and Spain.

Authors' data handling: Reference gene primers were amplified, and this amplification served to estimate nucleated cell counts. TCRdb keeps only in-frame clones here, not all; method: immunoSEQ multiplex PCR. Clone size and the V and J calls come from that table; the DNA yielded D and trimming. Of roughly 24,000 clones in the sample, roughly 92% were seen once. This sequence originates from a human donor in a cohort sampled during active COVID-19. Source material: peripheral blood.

The CDR3 loop reads CASRTGGSYGYTF. The CDR3 DNA reads TGTGCCAGCAGGACAGGCGGGTCCTATGGCTACACCTTC. V is TRBV28 and J is TRBJ1-2, with D tentatively TRBD1 (6 bases). CDR3 length: 13 amino acids. In germline, CDR1 is MDHEN, CDR2 SYDVKM. V lost 6 bases and J 4 bases, leaving 12 bases between the germline ends.